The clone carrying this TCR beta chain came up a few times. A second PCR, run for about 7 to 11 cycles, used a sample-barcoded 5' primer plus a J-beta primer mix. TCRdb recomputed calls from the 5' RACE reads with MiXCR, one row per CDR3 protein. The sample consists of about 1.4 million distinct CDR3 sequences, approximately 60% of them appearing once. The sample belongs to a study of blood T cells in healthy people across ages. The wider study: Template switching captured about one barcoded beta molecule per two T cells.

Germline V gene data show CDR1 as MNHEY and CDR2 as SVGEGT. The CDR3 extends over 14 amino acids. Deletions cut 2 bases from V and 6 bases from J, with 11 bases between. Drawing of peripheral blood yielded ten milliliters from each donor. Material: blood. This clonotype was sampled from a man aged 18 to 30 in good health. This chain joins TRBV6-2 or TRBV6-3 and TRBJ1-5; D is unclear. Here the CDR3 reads CASSYPERSQPQHF. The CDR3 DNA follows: TGTGCCAGCAGTTACCCCGAGAGGAGTCAGCCCCAGCATTTT.